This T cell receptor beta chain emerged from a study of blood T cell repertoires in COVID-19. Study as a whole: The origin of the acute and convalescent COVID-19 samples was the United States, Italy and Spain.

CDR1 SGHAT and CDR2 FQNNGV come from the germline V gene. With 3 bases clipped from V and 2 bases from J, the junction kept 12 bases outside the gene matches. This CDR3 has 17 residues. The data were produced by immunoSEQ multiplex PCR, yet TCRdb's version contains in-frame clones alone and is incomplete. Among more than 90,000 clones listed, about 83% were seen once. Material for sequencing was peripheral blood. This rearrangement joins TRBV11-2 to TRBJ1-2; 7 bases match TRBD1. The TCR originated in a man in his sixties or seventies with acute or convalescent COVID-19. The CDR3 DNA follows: TGTGCCAGCAGCTTTCGATCTACGGGACAGCTAAACTATGGCTACACCTTC. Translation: CASSFRSTGQLNYGYTF.